This TCR beta chain comes out of a study of blood T cell repertoires in COVID-19. TCRdb's copy holds only in-frame clones and misses some; the assay was immunoSEQ multiplex PCR. The table has 70,000 or so clones, 65% to 85% seen once. Between the trimmed V and J ends, which lost 5 bases and 0 bases, there was a span of 14 bases. This CDR3 comprises 16 residues. The germline gives CDR1 LNHDA, CDR2 SQIVND (reference sequence). V usage is TRBV19 and J usage is TRBJ1-5; no reliable D call. The specimen sequenced was peripheral blood. This TCR came from a man aged 50-59 years with COVID-19, enrolled during active disease. CDR3 coding DNA: TGTGCCAGTAGTGTAAAGACGGACTATAGCAATCAGCCCCAGCATTTT. Translation gives CASSVKTDYSNQPQHF.